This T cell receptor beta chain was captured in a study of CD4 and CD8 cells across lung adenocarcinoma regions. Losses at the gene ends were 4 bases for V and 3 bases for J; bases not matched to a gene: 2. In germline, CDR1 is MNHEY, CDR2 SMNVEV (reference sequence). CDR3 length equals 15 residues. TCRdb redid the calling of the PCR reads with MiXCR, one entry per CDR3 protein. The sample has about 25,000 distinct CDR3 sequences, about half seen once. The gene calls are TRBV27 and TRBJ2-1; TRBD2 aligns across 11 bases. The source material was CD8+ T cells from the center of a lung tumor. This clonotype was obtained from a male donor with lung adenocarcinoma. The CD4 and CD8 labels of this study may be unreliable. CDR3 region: CASSSTSGVYNEQFF. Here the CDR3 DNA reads TGTGCCAGCAGTTCGACTAGCGGGGTCTACAATGAGCAGTTCTTC.